This T cell receptor (beta chain) emerged from a study of breast tumors, draining lymph nodes, adjacent tissues. CDR3 length: 15 amino acids. With 0 bases removed from V and 3 bases from J, the gap between germline ends came to 12 bases. From germline, CDR1 is MNHEY and CDR2 SVGEGT. This clonotype occurred many times. Antigen unknown. Study findings and constraints: Most tumor T cells seemingly derive from lymph node, then expand in tumor. Data only fit, rather than demonstrated, lymph node origin of most tumor T cells. Tumor TCR diversity was below lymph nodes but above nontumor tissue. Tumor and nontumor repertoires were significantly more similar in luminal-like than in basal-like breast cancer.

One entry per CDR3 protein, called by TCRdb with MiXCR from the multiplex PCR reads. The sample records about 21,000 distinct CDR3 sequences, 32% being singletons. J is TRBJ2-7 and V is TRBV6-2 or TRBV6-3; D is ambiguous. The material sequenced was breast tumor tissue. This receptor was taken from a female donor with breast cancer. Some clones in this sample may be carry-over from other donors' samples. CDR3 amino acids: CASSYSNSNIYEQYF. The CDR3, as DNA: TGTGCCAGCAGTTACTCGAACAGCAACATCTACGAGCAGTACTTC.